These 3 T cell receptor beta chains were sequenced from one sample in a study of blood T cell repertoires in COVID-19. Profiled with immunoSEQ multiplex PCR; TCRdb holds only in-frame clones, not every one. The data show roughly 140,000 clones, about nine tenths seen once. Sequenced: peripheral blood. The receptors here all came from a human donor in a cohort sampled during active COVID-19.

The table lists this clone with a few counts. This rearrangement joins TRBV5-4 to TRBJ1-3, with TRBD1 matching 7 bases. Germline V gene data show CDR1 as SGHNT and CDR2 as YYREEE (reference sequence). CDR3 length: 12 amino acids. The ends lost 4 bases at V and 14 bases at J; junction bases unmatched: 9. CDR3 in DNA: TGTGCCAGCAGCGCCGGGACAGCCATCGTATATTTT. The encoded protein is CASSAGTAIVYF.

In nucleotides, the CDR3 is TGCGCCAGCAGCTTACAGGGGCAACAGAACACTGAAGCTTTCTTT. It encodes CASSLQGQQNTEAFF. V and J are TRBV5-1 and TRBJ1-1; 7 bases match TRBD1. The trim removed 2 bases at V and 1 base at J, leaving 5 bases unmatched. The CDR3 runs 15 residues. The germline gives CDR1 SGHRS, CDR2 YFSETQ.

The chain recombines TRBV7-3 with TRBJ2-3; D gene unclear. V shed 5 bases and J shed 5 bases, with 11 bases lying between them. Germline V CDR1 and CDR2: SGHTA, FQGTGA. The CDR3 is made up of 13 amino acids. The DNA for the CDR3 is TGTGCCAGCAGCCCCTCCCCAGGAGATACGCAGTATTTT. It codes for CASSPSPGDTQYF.